This T cell receptor beta chain was profiled in a study of T cell responses to AZD1222 COVID-19 vaccine. The study's findings and limits: Every sample of the repertoires postdated the peak T cell response.

After removal of 5 bases from V and 6 bases from J, the junction contained 8 bases not matched to a gene. This CDR3 comprises 15 residues. Looked up from germline, CDR1 is LNHDA and CDR2 is SQIVND (reference sequence). Some clones are missing from TCRdb's copy, which holds only in-frame ones; the method was immunoSEQ multiplex PCR. Among 120,000 or so clones listed, about 85% were seen once. Note on this clone: Its specificity is unknown.

This specimen was peripheral blood, taken on day 0 of AZD1222 vaccination. The chain links TRBV19 to TRBJ1-5; 9 bases agree with TRBD1. The sequence derives from an adult in good health. In nucleotides, the CDR3 is TGTGCCAGTAGTGGCGGGACAGGGAGGGGTCAGCCCCAGCATTTT. Its protein product is CASSGGTGRGQPQHF.